These T cell receptor beta chains were read from a single sample in a study of Ad26.COV2.S vaccination and SARS-CoV-2 variants. The repertoire was sequenced with immunoSEQ multiplex PCR; TCRdb's copy has only in-frame clones and lacks some. Seen here are approximately 480,000 clones, around 85% observed once, and the top ten hold 13%. The source material was peripheral blood, sampled in a trial of Ad26.COV2.S vaccine versus placebo. The source of these receptors is a person between 18 and 65 years old who received the Ad26.COV2.S COVID-19 vaccine or a placebo. The CDR3 runs from the conserved cysteine through the conserved F or W. Each record gives: CDR3 DNA, CDR3 protein, V gene, D gene, J gene, clone size. A D gene is named only where the DNA matches it firmly. A row's size may be missing; if present it is once, few, many or a size class.

DNA: TGTGCCAGCAGCCTTAGGACAGGGACCTACGAGCAGTACTTC
CDR3: CASSLRTGTYEQYF
V: TRBV28
D: TRBD1
J: TRBJ2-7
size: once

DNA: TGTGCCAGCAGTTTATGGGACGAGCAGTACTTC
CDR3: CASSLWDEQYF
V: TRBV6-2/TRBV6-3
D: NA
J: TRBJ2-7
size: NA

DNA: TGTGCCAGCAGCTTAGCGGCAGGGGGCAACACTGAAGCTTTCTTT
CDR3: CASSLAAGGNTEAFF
V: TRBV7-9
D: TRBD1
J: TRBJ1-1
size: NA

DNA: TGTGCCACCAGTGACCCAGTGGGATTCCCCAATGAGCAGTTCTTC
CDR3: CATSDPVGFPNEQFF
V: TRBV24-1
D: NA
J: TRBJ2-1
size: NA

DNA: TGTGCCAGCAGTGAATCCCGTGCCTACGAGCAGTACTTC
CDR3: CASSESRAYEQYF
V: TRBV2
D: NA
J: TRBJ2-7
size: NA

DNA: TGTGCCAGCAGCTTAGAGGCGGGGACGGCGATCCAAGAGACCCAGTACTTC
CDR3: CASSLEAGTAIQETQYF
V: TRBV7-8
D: NA
J: TRBJ2-5
size: NA

DNA: TGTGCCAGCAGTAAACAGGGTTCCTACGAGCAGTACTTC
CDR3: CASSKQGSYEQYF
V: TRBV6-5
D: NA
J: TRBJ2-7
size: NA

DNA: TGTGCCATCAGATCGGAGACAGATACGCAGTATTTT
CDR3: CAIRSETDTQYF
V: TRBV10-3
D: NA
J: TRBJ2-3
size: NA

DNA: TGTGCCAGCAGCGGGGGCTCTAGCTCCTACAATGAGCAGTTCTTC
CDR3: CASSGGSSSYNEQFF
V: TRBV9
D: NA
J: TRBJ2-1
size: NA

DNA: TGCGCCAGCAGCTTGGAGGGAGGAGTTACCGGGGAGCTGTTTTTT
CDR3: CASSLEGGVTGELFF
V: TRBV5-1
D: NA
J: TRBJ2-2
size: NA

DNA: TGTGCCAGCACGAGAGGGGGGGCGAACACCGGGGAGCTGTTTTTT
CDR3: CASTRGGANTGELFF
V: TRBV6-5
D: NA
J: TRBJ2-2
size: NA

DNA: TGTGCCAGCAGTTCGATGCCAAGACCGGCACCCCTCCACTTT
CDR3: CASSSMPRPAPLHF
V: TRBV28
D: NA
J: TRBJ1-6
size: NA

DNA: TGTGCCTGGAGTGCTTGGGGGGAGACCCAGTACTTC
CDR3: CAWSAWGETQYF
V: TRBV30
D: NA
J: TRBJ2-5
size: NA

DNA: TGCGCCAGCAGCTTGGGAGGGACGAACACCGGGGAGCTGTTTTTT
CDR3: CASSLGGTNTGELFF
V: TRBV5-1
D: NA
J: TRBJ2-2
size: NA

DNA: TGTGCCAGCAGCTCGGGGGGGGGCCCGTATGGCTACACCTTC
CDR3: CASSSGGGPYGYTF
V: TRBV7-8
D: NA
J: TRBJ1-2
size: NA

DNA: TGTGCCAGCAGCCAACGGGGGTTCGACAATGAGCAGTTCTTC
CDR3: CASSQRGFDNEQFF
V: TRBV7-3
D: NA
J: TRBJ2-1
size: NA

DNA: TGCGCCAGCCGAGTTGGCACAGATACGCAGTATTTT
CDR3: CASRVGTDTQYF
V: TRBV5-1
D: NA
J: TRBJ2-3
size: NA

DNA: TGTGCCAGTAGTAGACAGGGAGTCAATCAGCCCCAGCATTTT
CDR3: CASSRQGVNQPQHF
V: TRBV19
D: TRBD1
J: TRBJ1-5
size: NA

DNA: TGTGCCAGCAGCCAGGGAGTCTTTCCCGGGGAGCTGTTTTTT
CDR3: CASSQGVFPGELFF
V: TRBV14
D: NA
J: TRBJ2-2
size: NA

DNA: TGTGCCAGCAGCTTCAGGGGGCTGGACGAGCAGTACTTC
CDR3: CASSFRGLDEQYF
V: TRBV7-2
D: TRBD1
J: TRBJ2-7
size: NA

DNA: TGTGCCAGCAGTTTATCGATAGGGGTAACCCCCCTTGAAGCTTTCTTT
CDR3: CASSLSIGVTPLEAFF
V: TRBV27
D: NA
J: TRBJ1-1
size: NA

DNA: TGTGCCAGCAGTTTGGTTCGGGGCGAGCAGTACTTC
CDR3: CASSLVRGEQYF
V: TRBV27
D: NA
J: TRBJ2-7
size: once

DNA: TGTGCCAGCAGCGTAGAGGGCCGAACCTACGAGCAGTACTTC
CDR3: CASSVEGRTYEQYF
V: TRBV9
D: NA
J: TRBJ2-7
size: NA

DNA: TGTGCCAGCTCACCGACAGCTTCCTACGAGCAGTACTTC
CDR3: CASSPTASYEQYF
V: TRBV18
D: NA
J: TRBJ2-7
size: NA

DNA: TGTGCCAGCAGCTTGGTGGGACAGGGGAGCTCCTACGAGCAGTACTTC
CDR3: CASSLVGQGSSYEQYF
V: TRBV5-6
D: TRBD1
J: TRBJ2-7
size: NA

DNA: TGCAGTGCTAGACGGCCTACTGAAGCTTTCTTT
CDR3: CSARRPTEAFF
V: TRBV20-1
D: NA
J: TRBJ1-1
size: NA

DNA: TGTGCCAGCAGCTTGGACATCGATTATAATTCACCCCTCCACTTT
CDR3: CASSLDIDYNSPLHF
V: TRBV5-4
D: NA
J: TRBJ1-6
size: NA

DNA: TGTGCCAGCAGCGGGAGGATTAGCACAGATACGCAGTATTTT
CDR3: CASSGRISTDTQYF
V: TRBV27
D: TRBD2
J: TRBJ2-3
size: NA

DNA: TGTGCCAGCAGTTACTCTGGGAATGAAAAACTGTTTTTT
CDR3: CASSYSGNEKLFF
V: TRBV6-5
D: NA
J: TRBJ1-4
size: NA

DNA: TGTGCCAGCAGTTTTGACAGGAACACCGGGGAGCTGTTTTTT
CDR3: CASSFDRNTGELFF
V: TRBV6-5
D: NA
J: TRBJ2-2
size: NA

DNA: TGTGCCAGCTGTTGGACCGACAATCAGCCCCAGCATTTT
CDR3: CASCWTDNQPQHF
V: TRBV6-6
D: NA
J: TRBJ1-5
size: NA

DNA: TGTGCCAGCAGTTTGGTGGACATAACCACTGAAGCTTTCTTT
CDR3: CASSLVDITTEAFF
V: TRBV28
D: NA
J: TRBJ1-1
size: NA

DNA: TGTGCCAGCAGCGCGAAACGGGAGGGGCCCTACGAGCAGTACTTC
CDR3: CASSAKREGPYEQYF
V: TRBV5-4
D: TRBD2
J: TRBJ2-7
size: once

DNA: TGTGCCAGCTCACTCCTACAGGGATCCACAGATACGCAGTATTTT
CDR3: CASSLLQGSTDTQYF
V: TRBV18
D: NA
J: TRBJ2-3
size: NA

DNA: TGTGCCAGCAGTTTACCCCGACAGTTGGGGAATCAGCCCCAGCATTTT
CDR3: CASSLPRQLGNQPQHF
V: TRBV28
D: NA
J: TRBJ1-5
size: NA

DNA: TGTGCCAGCAGTTCAGCCGCCCGGGCGGTCACTGAAGCTTTCTTT
CDR3: CASSSAARAVTEAFF
V: TRBV6-5
D: NA
J: TRBJ1-1
size: NA

DNA: TGTGCCAGCAGCTTAAGTTACACCGGGGAGCTGTTTTTT
CDR3: CASSLSYTGELFF
V: TRBV7-2
D: NA
J: TRBJ2-2
size: once

DNA: TGTGCCAGCAGCCGCGGCAACAGACCCTATGGCTACACCTTC
CDR3: CASSRGNRPYGYTF
V: TRBV9
D: NA
J: TRBJ1-2
size: few

DNA: TGTGCCAGCAGCGTAGGAATCCCGGGACAGGGGCCCGATGGCTACACCTTC
CDR3: CASSVGIPGQGPDGYTF
V: TRBV9
D: TRBD1
J: TRBJ1-2
size: NA

DNA: TGTGCCAGCAGCGTAGGGTCGGGACAGTCCTTATACGAGCAGTACTTC
CDR3: CASSVGSGQSLYEQYF
V: TRBV9
D: TRBD1
J: TRBJ2-7
size: NA

DNA: TGTGCCTGGAGTCTAAACGCCTACGTGGACACTGAAGCTTTCTTT
CDR3: CAWSLNAYVDTEAFF
V: TRBV30
D: NA
J: TRBJ1-1
size: NA

DNA: TGTGCCAGTAGTGTGATGTCACTAGTCGATACGCAGTATTTT
CDR3: CASSVMSLVDTQYF
V: TRBV19
D: NA
J: TRBJ2-3
size: NA

DNA: TGTGCCTGGAGTACAGGGGCAGACAACTATGGCTACACCTTC
CDR3: CAWSTGADNYGYTF
V: TRBV30
D: TRBD1
J: TRBJ1-2
size: NA

DNA: TGTGCCAGCAGTTACTCGCCGCTCGGGAGCACTGAAGCTTTCTTT
CDR3: CASSYSPLGSTEAFF
V: TRBV6-6
D: NA
J: TRBJ1-1
size: NA

DNA: TGTGCCAGCAGCCTGGACAGTCAGTACCAAGAGACCCAGTACTTC
CDR3: CASSLDSQYQETQYF
V: TRBV7-9
D: NA
J: TRBJ2-5
size: NA

DNA: TGCAGCGTTGAATACGCCAGGAACACTGAAGCTTTCTTT
CDR3: CSVEYARNTEAFF
V: TRBV29-1
D: NA
J: TRBJ1-1
size: NA

DNA: TGTGCCAGCAGCTTCCGCGGGAGGCAAGACGAGCAGTACTTC
CDR3: CASSFRGRQDEQYF
V: TRBV5-4
D: TRBD2
J: TRBJ2-7
size: NA

DNA: TGTGCCAGTAGTCTCATACGGGCCGGGGAGCTGTTTTTT
CDR3: CASSLIRAGELFF
V: TRBV19
D: NA
J: TRBJ2-2
size: NA

DNA: TGTGCCAGCAGTTTACAGGGGCATGAGCAGTTCTTC
CDR3: CASSLQGHEQFF
V: TRBV28
D: NA
J: TRBJ2-1
size: NA

DNA: TGTGCCTGGAGTGGGGGACCTGCCGTGGGGGAGCTGTTTTTT
CDR3: CAWSGGPAVGELFF
V: TRBV30
D: NA
J: TRBJ2-2
size: NA

DNA: TGTGCCAGCAGCGACGGTGGAGGGGGGGCCTACGAGCAGTACTTC
CDR3: CASSDGGGGAYEQYF
V: TRBV7-2
D: NA
J: TRBJ2-7
size: NA

DNA: TGTGCCACCAGTGCGGGACTCCCTAACACCGGGGAGCTGTTTTTT
CDR3: CATSAGLPNTGELFF
V: TRBV24-1
D: NA
J: TRBJ2-2
size: NA

DNA: TGTGCCACCAGTGGGTTTCCCAAGGGGCCGGATACGCAGTATTTT
CDR3: CATSGFPKGPDTQYF
V: TRBV24-1
D: NA
J: TRBJ2-3
size: NA

DNA: TGTGCCAGCAGCTTGAGGGCGGGTAGAGTGTTTTTT
CDR3: CASSLRAGRVFF
V: TRBV11-3
D: NA
J: TRBJ2-2
size: NA